Presented here are 14 T cell receptor beta chains from one specimen sequenced in a study of cytomegalovirus exposure and HLA in healthy donors. PCR employed 60 Vbeta and 13 Jbeta primers. Data came from immunoSEQ multiplex PCR; TCRdb stores just in-frame clones and leaves some out. This sample's table has 38,000 or so clones. Material: PBMCs. Every receptor here comes from a middle-aged man in good health and CMV-seropositive.

V usage is TRBV18 and J usage is TRBJ1-3; D remains ambiguous. Germline CDR1 and CDR2: KGHSH and LQKENI. The CDR3 contains 14 residues. V was shortened by 2 bases and J by 2 bases, with 7 bases between the two germline ends. This CDR3 reads CASSPGPPGNTIYF. CDR3 sequence (DNA): TGTGCCAGCTCACCAGGGCCTCCTGGAAACACCATATATTTT.

The CDR3, as DNA: TGTGCCAGCTCAACAGGACTAGCGGGAGGGCCGCGAGAGACCCAGTACTTC. Its protein is CASSTGLAGGPRETQYF. The chain carries TRBV18 and TRBJ2-5, with 15 bases lining up with TRBD2. The germline V gene has CDR1 KGHSH and CDR2 LQKENI. The V and J ends lost 5 bases and 4 bases, in that order; junction bases with no gene match: 8. The CDR3 has 17 residues. Filled out from reference TRBV18 and TRBJ2-5, the complete variable domain reads NAGVMQNPRHLVRRRGQEARLRCSPMKGHSHVYWYRQLPEEGLKFMVYLQKENIIDESGMPKERFSAEFPKEGPSILRIQQVVRGDSAAYFCASSTGLAGGPRETQYFGPGTRLLVL.

This chain connects TRBV14 to TRBJ1-3, with D hard to call. Between the trimmed V and J ends, which lost 1 base and 4 bases, there was a span of 5 bases. Germline loops: CDR1 SGHDN, CDR2 FVKESK. The CDR3 runs to 13 residues. For the CDR3, the DNA is TGTGCCAGCAGCCAAGTCTTGGGAAACACCATATATTTT. Its protein product is CASSQVLGNTIYF.

As regards this clone: Other nucleotide sequences from this sample produce the same CDR3. The chain uses TRBV6-6 and TRBJ1-1, with TRBD1 as a possible D gene (5 bases). The CDR3 is made up of 15 amino acids. Germline V gene data show CDR1 as MNHNY and CDR2 as SVGAGI (reference sequence). The V gene lost 2 bases and the J gene lost 2 bases, with 12 bases spanning the gap. CDR3: CASSYTDRVNTEAFF. DNA for the CDR3: TGTGCCAGCAGTTACACAGACAGAGTTAACACTGAAGCTTTCTTT.

The J gene is TRBJ1-1, the V gene TRBV5-1, with 9 bases identical to TRBD1. Trimming cost V 2 bases and J 4 bases; bases outside gene matches: 6. There are 15 residues in the CDR3. CDR1 is SGHRS and CDR2 is YFSETQ in the germline V gene. CDR3 nucleotide sequence: TGCGCCAGCAGCTTACAGGGGGCGGTAAGCACTGAAGCTTTCTTT. As protein: CASSLQGAVSTEAFF.

The chain combines TRBV5-4 with TRBJ1-1, with D uncertain. V lost 4 bases to trimming and J lost 8 bases, with 12 bases between them. The CDR3 runs 12 residues. Germline CDR1 reads SGHNT; CDR2 reads YYREEE (reference sequence). The CDR3 loop reads CASSLETGEAFF. The CDR3, as DNA: TGTGCCAGCAGCCTAGAGACGGGAGAAGCTTTCTTT.

This chain links TRBV18 with TRBJ2-1; 12 bases line up with TRBD2. Germline V CDR1 and CDR2: KGHSH, LQKENI. Unmatched junction bases numbered 24, after V lost 6 bases and J lost 3 bases. CDR3 length: 22 amino acids. The CDR3 nucleotides are TGTGCCAGCTCGCCCGGGACAGGCGGGGCGGCTAGCGGGAGGGCCTTCTACAATGAGCAGTTCTTC. This sequence encodes CASSPGTGGAASGRAFYNEQFF.

The rearrangement links TRBV6-5 to TRBJ1-4; D may be TRBD1 (5 bases). Germline V gives CDR1 MNHEY, CDR2 SVGAGI. The CDR3 has 15 residues. Trimming took 0 bases from V and 8 from J, leaving 13 bases between them. In DNA, the CDR3 is TGTGCCAGCAGTTACTCGGGCCAGGGAAAGGAAAAACTGTTTTTT. It encodes CASSYSGQGKEKLFF.

The gene calls are TRBV2 and TRBJ2-3; 13 positions agree with TRBD2. Trimming removed 3 bases from V and 6 bases from J; junction bases left unmatched: 6. This CDR3 has 16 residues. The germline V gene encodes CDR1 SNHLY and CDR2 FYNNEI. Here the CDR3 DNA reads TGTGCCAGCAGTGATAGGACTAGCGGGAGTGGGGATACGCAGTATTTT. This gives the protein CASSDRTSGSGDTQYF.

The CDR3: CASSLNPGGQETQYF. The CDR3 nucleotides are TGTGCCAGCAGCTTAAATCCGGGAGGGCAAGAGACCCAGTACTTC. The genes are TRBV7-3 and TRBJ2-5; 8 positions agree with TRBD2. The V gene end was trimmed by 1 base and the J gene end by 2 bases; junction bases not matched to a gene: 3. There are 15 residues in the CDR3. Looked up from germline, CDR1 is SGHTA and CDR2 is FQGTGA.

The chain is built from TRBV12-5 and TRBJ2-7; D is perhaps TRBD1 (6 bases). CDR3 length: 13 residues. Trimming removed 6 bases at V and 4 bases at J, with 13 bases between. CDR1 and CDR2 (germline): LGHNT, FRNRAP. CDR3 coding DNA: TGTGCTAGTGGAGTATCAGGACAGTACGAGCAGTACTTC. Translation gives CASGVSGQYEQYF. The full variable domain, in which reference TRBV12-5 and TRBJ2-7 provide the parts outside the CDR3, is DARVTQTPRHKVTEMGQEVTMRCQPILGHNTVFWYRQTMMQGLELLAYFRNRAPLDDSGMPKDRFSAEMPDATLATLKIQPSEPRDSAVYFCASGVSGQYEQYFGPGTRLTVT.

In DNA, the CDR3 is TGTGCCAGTTCCTCGGGAGGCTTAGGAGGCGAGCAGTACTTC. Translation: CASSSGGLGGEQYF. The V gene is TRBV9, the J gene TRBJ2-7; 7 positions agree with TRBD2. CDR1 SGDLS and CDR2 YYNGEE come from the germline V gene. The CDR3 covers 14 residues. Germline trimming cut 8 bases from V and 6 bases from J; bases unmatched to any gene: 14.

The chain couples TRBV7-8 to TRBJ2-7; 8 nucleotides match TRBD1. The CDR3 runs 14 residues. Germline CDR1 reads SGHVS; CDR2 reads FQNEAQ. V shed 4 bases, J shed 7 bases, and the junction held 9 bases outside the gene matches. The CDR3: CASSSDRAGREQYF. CDR3 in DNA: TGTGCCAGCAGCTCGGACAGGGCGGGAAGGGAGCAGTACTTC. The full variable domain, its missing parts supplied by reference TRBV7-8 and TRBJ2-7, is GAGVSQSPRYKVAKRGQDVALRCDPISGHVSLFWYQQALGQGPEFLTYFQNEAQLDKSGLPSDRFFAERPEGSVSTLKIQRTQQEDSAVYLCASSSDRAGREQYFGPGTRLTVT.

The chain employs TRBV4-2 and TRBJ2-6, with 9 bases aligning to TRBD1. The CDR3 is 17 amino acids. Germline lookup yields CDR1 LGHNA and CDR2 YNFKEQ. The trim removed 7 bases at V and 0 bases at J, leaving 7 bases unmatched. The CDR3: CASTLGQGISGANVLTF. DNA for the CDR3: TGTGCCAGCACCCTGGGACAGGGAATCTCTGGGGCCAACGTCCTGACTTTC.